This entry lists 21 T cell receptor beta chains sequenced from one sample in a study of somatic mutations in cytotoxic T cells in rheumatoid arthritis. TCRdb's copy holds only in-frame clones and misses some; the assay was immunoSEQ multiplex PCR. Altogether 25,000 to 30,000 clones are present, approximately 73% being singletons, with the ten largest covering around 10%. The sequencing sample was made of CD8+ T cells sorted from blood. The receptors come from a woman under 30 in good health.

J is TRBJ1-1 and V is TRBV25-1, with D unresolved. Looked up from germline, CDR1 is MGHDK and CDR2 is SYGVNS. The CDR3 runs 12 residues. Trimming took off 2 bases at V and 7 bases at J, with 8 bases between the two ends. CDR3 in amino acids: CASSETLGEAFF. CDR3 nucleotides: TGTGCCAGCAGTGAAACGTTGGGTGAAGCTTTCTTT.

This rearrangement joins TRBV6-5 to TRBJ2-3; D might be TRBD1 or TRBD2, each matching 5 bases. In germline, CDR1 is MNHEY, CDR2 SVGAGI. CDR3 size: 14 residues. V was pared by 7 bases and J by 1 base, with 12 bases between. CDR3 in amino acids: CASTSGDRTDTQYF. The CDR3 bases are TGTGCCAGCACCTCCGGGGACCGCACAGATACGCAGTATTTT.

This clone was counted only a few times. The gene calls are TRBV13 and TRBJ2-7, with TRBD2 matching 8 bases. The V gene end was trimmed by 0 bases and the J gene end by 7 bases; junction bases not matched to a gene: 8. This CDR3 spans 15 amino acids. In germline, CDR1 is PRHDT, CDR2 FYEKMQ (reference sequence). DNA of the CDR3: TGTGCCAGCAGCTTAGGCGGGAGGGCCCCCAGAGAGCAGTACTTC. Protein: CASSLGGRAPREQYF.

The rearrangement links TRBV5-4 to TRBJ2-1; 8 nucleotides align to TRBD1. From germline, CDR1 is SGHNT and CDR2 YYREEE (reference sequence). With V trimmed by 2 bases and J by 7 bases, 14 bases remained unmatched. The CDR3 spans 17 residues. The CDR3 loop reads CASSFYPGTGGRNEQFF. In DNA, the CDR3 is TGTGCCAGCAGCTTTTATCCTGGGACAGGTGGGCGTAATGAGCAGTTCTTC.

V usage is TRBV5-6 and J usage is TRBJ1-5; D is possibly TRBD1 (5 bases). V lost 1 base and J lost 2, with 7 bases in between. The CDR3 loop spans 14 amino acids. Germline CDR1 and CDR2: SGHDT and YYEEEE. The CDR3 is CASSLWGGNQPQHF. The CDR3 nucleotides read TGTGCCAGCAGCTTGTGGGGGGGCAATCAGCCCCAGCATTTT.

The chain couples TRBV5-1 to TRBJ1-6; D unresolved. Germline CDR1 is SGHRS and CDR2 is YFSETQ. Trimming took 1 base from V and 10 from J, leaving 21 bases between them. This CDR3 contains 17 residues. The CDR3 DNA reads TGCGCCAGCAGCTTGCCCCCTAGAGCCGCCGAGTCGTCACCCCTCCACTTT. Translation gives CASSLPPRAAESSPLHF.

The sample holds one count of this clone. The CDR3 reads CASRQGDTNYGYTF. In DNA form, the CDR3 reads TGTGCCAGCCGCCAGGGGGATACTAACTATGGCTACACCTTC. The rearrangement uses TRBV2 and TRBJ1-2; 7 bases are shared with TRBD1. The CDR3 is made up of 14 amino acids. Germline V CDR1 and CDR2: SNHLY, FYNNEI. The V and J ends lost 8 bases and 0 bases, in that order; junction bases with no gene match: 6.

The rearrangement uses TRBV19 and TRBJ1-1; TRBD1 might be the D (5 bases). CDR1 is LNHDA, CDR2 SQIVND, per germline (reference sequence). This CDR3 has 15 amino acids. V was cut by 3 bases and J by 5 bases, with 16 bases left in between. The CDR3 protein is CASSIGGTPFTEAFF. The CDR3 nucleotides are TGTGCCAGTAGTATTGGTGGGACCCCTTTTACTGAAGCTTTCTTT.

This chain connects TRBV19 to TRBJ2-7; tentatively, D is TRBD2 (6 bases). CDR3 length equals 15 residues. Germline-derived CDR1 and CDR2 are LNHDA and SQIVND (reference sequence). Trimming cost V 3 bases and J 2 bases, with 14 bases left between them. The CDR3 sequence: CASSMLGLGTYEQYF. Here the CDR3 DNA reads TGTGCCAGTAGTATGCTGGGACTTGGAACCTACGAGCAGTACTTC. The full variable domain, in which reference TRBV19 and TRBJ2-7 provide the parts outside the CDR3, is DGGITQSPKYLFRKEGQNVTLSCEQNLNHDAMYWYRQDPGQGLRLIYYSQIVNDFQKGDIAEGYSVSREKKESFPLTVTSAQKNPTAFYLCASSMLGLGTYEQYFGPGTRLTVT.

This chain links TRBV7-6 with TRBJ1-1; tentatively, D is TRBD1 (5 bases). The V and J ends lost 4 bases and 6 bases respectively, with 12 bases between them. CDR3 length: 13 residues. The germline V gene has CDR1 SGHVS and CDR2 FNYEAQ. In DNA, the CDR3 is TGTGCCAGCAGCTCCGACCGGGACTCTGAAGCTTTCTTT. Residues: CASSSDRDSEAFF.

The chain joins TRBV9 to TRBJ2-7, with TRBD2 matching over 9 bases. Germline V gene data show CDR1 as SGDLS and CDR2 as YYNGEE. Trimming removed 4 bases from V and 2 bases from J; junction bases left unmatched: 4. The CDR3 runs to 14 residues. The CDR3 DNA sequence: TGTGCCAGCAGCCCGGGACTAGCCCCCTACGAGCAGTACTTC. This sequence encodes CASSPGLAPYEQYF.

The chain joins TRBV5-4 to TRBJ1-1; D is perhaps TRBD1 (5 bases). Per germline, CDR1 SGHNT and CDR2 YYREEE (reference sequence). The CDR3 length is 13 residues. V lost 2 bases and J lost 8, with 13 bases in between. CDR3 nucleotide sequence: TGTGCCAGCAGCTTTGGGCCCGGGACGGAAGCTTTCTTT. Protein sequence: CASSFGPGTEAFF.

V gene TRBV5-1 combines with J gene TRBJ2-5; 10 positions agree with TRBD1. The V segment lost 3 bases and the J segment 4 bases; nucleotides outside the gene matches: 6. This CDR3 spans 15 amino acids. From germline, CDR1 is SGHRS and CDR2 YFSETQ. This CDR3 reads CASSSGQGGRETQYF. CDR3 in DNA: TGCGCCAGCAGCTCCGGACAGGGGGGGAGAGAGACCCAGTACTTC.

The J gene is TRBJ2-3, the V gene TRBV27, with 14 bases fitting TRBD2. Germline-derived CDR1 and CDR2 are MNHEY and SMNVEV (reference sequence). V was pared by 6 bases and J by 1 base, with 9 bases of the junction left unmatched. This CDR3 is built from 18 residues. Here the CDR3 DNA reads TGTGCCAGCAGCCCCGGACTAGCGGGGGGCCCTCGCACAGATACGCAGTATTTT. This sequence encodes CASSPGLAGGPRTDTQYF.

As DNA, the CDR3 is TGTGCCAGCAGTTTCGACACCTTCGAGTCGGGGCGCAATGAGCAGTTCTTC. Its translation is CASSFDTFESGRNEQFF. V is TRBV28 and J is TRBJ2-1, with D perhaps being TRBD1 or TRBD2 (5 bases each). Trimming left V 3 bases short and J 6 bases short, with 21 bases between. CDR1 and CDR2 (germline): MDHEN, SYDVKM. The CDR3 is made up of 17 amino acids.

The CDR3 spells CASSEGSTGNTIYF. DNA of the CDR3: TGTGCCAGCAGTGAAGGGTCGACTGGAAACACCATATATTTT. The V call is TRBV6-1, the J call TRBJ1-3; D not certain. Looked up from germline, CDR1 is MNHNS and CDR2 is SASEGT. This CDR3 is 14 amino acids long. Trimming shortened V by 1 base and J by 2 bases, and 6 bases separated the two germline ends.

The CDR3 reads CASSLPGPLGETQYF. The CDR3 DNA follows: TGTGCCAGCAGTCTTCCGGGGCCGTTGGGAGAGACCCAGTACTTC. The V gene is TRBV6-6, the J gene TRBJ2-5, with D possibly being TRBD1 or TRBD2 (5 bases each). Trimming took off 5 bases at V and 4 bases at J, with 17 bases between the two ends. The CDR3 is 15 residues long. Germline loops: CDR1 MNHNY, CDR2 SVGAGI (reference sequence).

The CDR3 protein is CASSVGRDDEQYF. The CDR3 bases are TGTGCCAGCAGCGTTGGCAGGGACGACGAGCAGTACTTC. The rearrangement joins TRBV2 to TRBJ2-7; D could derive from TRBD1 or TRBD2 (5 bases each). CDR1 and CDR2 (germline): SNHLY, FYNNEI. Trimming removed 6 bases at V and 5 bases at J, with 14 bases between. The CDR3 covers 13 residues.

V gene TRBV28 combines with J gene TRBJ1-6, with unresolved D. Per germline, CDR1 MDHEN and CDR2 SYDVKM. The CDR3 is made up of 15 amino acids. V lost 5 bases and J lost 9, with 17 bases in between. The CDR3 DNA sequence: TGTGCCAGCAGTCTAAGGGATATGGGCTTTTCACCCCTCCACTTT. Translation: CASSLRDMGFSPLHF. The variable domain in full, completed from reference TRBV28 and TRBJ1-6, reads DVKVTQSSRYLVKRTGEKVFLECVQDMDHENMFWYRQDPGLGLRLIYFSYDVKMKEKGDIPEGYSVSREKKERFSLILESASTNQTSMYLCASSLRDMGFSPLHFGNGTRLTVT.

This clone was recorded only once. V gene TRBV19 combines with J gene TRBJ2-5; 7 bases align to TRBD2. CDR1 LNHDA and CDR2 SQIVND come from the germline V gene (reference sequence). The CDR3 has 14 amino acids. The V and J ends lost 3 bases and 1 base, in that order; junction bases with no gene match: 2. CDR3 amino acids: CASSIGLGQETQYF. DNA for the CDR3: TGTGCCAGTAGTATCGGACTAGGCCAAGAGACCCAGTACTTC. Combining the CDR3 with reference TRBV19 and TRBJ2-5 gives the whole variable domain DGGITQSPKYLFRKEGQNVTLSCEQNLNHDAMYWYRQDPGQGLRLIYYSQIVNDFQKGDIAEGYSVSREKKESFPLTVTSAQKNPTAFYLCASSIGLGQETQYFGPGTRLLVL.

The chain has TRBV4-2 and TRBJ1-3, with D tentatively TRBD1 (6 bases). The V gene's germline CDR1 is LGHNA and CDR2 YNFKEQ. The length of the CDR3 is 15 residues. V was clipped by 4 bases and J by 0 bases, with 10 bases between them. Here the CDR3 DNA reads TGTGCCAGCAGCCCAGGACAGTACTCTGGAAACACCATATATTTT. Translated: CASSPGQYSGNTIYF.